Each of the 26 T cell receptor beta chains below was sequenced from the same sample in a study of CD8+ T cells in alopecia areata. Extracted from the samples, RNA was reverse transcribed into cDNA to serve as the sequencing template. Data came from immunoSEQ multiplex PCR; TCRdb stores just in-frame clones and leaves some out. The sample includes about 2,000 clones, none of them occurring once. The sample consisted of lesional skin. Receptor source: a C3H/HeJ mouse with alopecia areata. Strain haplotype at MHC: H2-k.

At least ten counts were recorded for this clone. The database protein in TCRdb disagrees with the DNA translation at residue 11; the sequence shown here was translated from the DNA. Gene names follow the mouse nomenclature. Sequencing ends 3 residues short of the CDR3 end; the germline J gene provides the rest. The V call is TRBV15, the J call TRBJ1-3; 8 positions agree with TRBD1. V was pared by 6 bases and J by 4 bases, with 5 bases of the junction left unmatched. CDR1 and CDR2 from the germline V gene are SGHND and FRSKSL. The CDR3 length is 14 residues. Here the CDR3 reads CASSIWTGGNTLYF. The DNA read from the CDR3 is TGTGCCAGCAGCATCTGGACAGGGGGAAATACG.

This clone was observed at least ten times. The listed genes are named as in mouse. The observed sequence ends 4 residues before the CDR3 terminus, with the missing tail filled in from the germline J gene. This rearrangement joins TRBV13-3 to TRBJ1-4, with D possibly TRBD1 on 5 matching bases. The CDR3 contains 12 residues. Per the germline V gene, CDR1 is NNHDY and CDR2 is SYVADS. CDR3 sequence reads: CASSGRAERLFF. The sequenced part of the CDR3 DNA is TGTGCCAGCAGTGGCAGGGCCGAA.

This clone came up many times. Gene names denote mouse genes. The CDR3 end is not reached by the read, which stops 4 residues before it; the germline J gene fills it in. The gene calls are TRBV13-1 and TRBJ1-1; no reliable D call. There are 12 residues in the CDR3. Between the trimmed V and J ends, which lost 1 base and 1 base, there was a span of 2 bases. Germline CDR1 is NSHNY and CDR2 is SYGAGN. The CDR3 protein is CASSDLNTEVFF. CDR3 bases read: TGTGCCAGCAGTGATCTAAACACA.

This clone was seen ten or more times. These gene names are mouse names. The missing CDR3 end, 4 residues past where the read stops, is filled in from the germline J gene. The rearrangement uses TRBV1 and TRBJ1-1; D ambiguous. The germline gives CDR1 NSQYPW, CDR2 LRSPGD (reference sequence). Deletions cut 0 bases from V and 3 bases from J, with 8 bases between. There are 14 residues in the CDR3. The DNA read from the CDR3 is TGCACCTGCAGTGCAGACAGATACTACACA. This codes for CTCSADRYYT. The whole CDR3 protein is CTCSADRYYTEVFF.

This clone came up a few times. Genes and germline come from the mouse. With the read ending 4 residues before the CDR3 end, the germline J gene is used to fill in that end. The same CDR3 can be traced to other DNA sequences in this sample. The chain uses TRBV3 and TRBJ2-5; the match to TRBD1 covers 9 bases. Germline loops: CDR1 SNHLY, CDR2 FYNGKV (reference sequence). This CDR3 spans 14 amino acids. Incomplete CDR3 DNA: TGTGCCAGCAGCTTGGGGGACAGGGAGGAC. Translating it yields CASSLGDRED. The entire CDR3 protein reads CASSLGDREDTQYF.

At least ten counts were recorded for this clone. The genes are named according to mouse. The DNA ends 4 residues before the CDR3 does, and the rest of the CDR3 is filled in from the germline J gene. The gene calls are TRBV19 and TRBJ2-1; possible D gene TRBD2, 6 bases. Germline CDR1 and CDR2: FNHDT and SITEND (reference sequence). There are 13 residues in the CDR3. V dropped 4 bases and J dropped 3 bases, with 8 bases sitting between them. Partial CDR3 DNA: TGTGCCAGCAGTCCGGGGGGCTATGCT. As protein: CASSPGGYA. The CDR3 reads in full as CASSPGGYAEQFF.

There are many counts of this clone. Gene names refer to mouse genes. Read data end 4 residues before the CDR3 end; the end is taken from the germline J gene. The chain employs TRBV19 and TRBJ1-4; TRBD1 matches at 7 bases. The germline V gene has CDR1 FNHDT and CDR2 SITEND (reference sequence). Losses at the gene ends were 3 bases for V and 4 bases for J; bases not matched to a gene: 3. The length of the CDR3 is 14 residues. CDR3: CASSTDRVNERLFF. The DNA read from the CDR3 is TGTGCCAGCAGTACAGACAGGGTCAACGAA.

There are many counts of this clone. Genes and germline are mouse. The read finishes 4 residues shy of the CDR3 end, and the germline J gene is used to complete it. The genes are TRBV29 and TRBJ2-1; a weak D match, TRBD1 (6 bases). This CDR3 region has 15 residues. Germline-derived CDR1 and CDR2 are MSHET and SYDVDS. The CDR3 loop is CASFPGQGLLAEQFF. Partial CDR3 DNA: TGTGCTAGCTTTCCGGGACAAGGGCTCTTAGCT.

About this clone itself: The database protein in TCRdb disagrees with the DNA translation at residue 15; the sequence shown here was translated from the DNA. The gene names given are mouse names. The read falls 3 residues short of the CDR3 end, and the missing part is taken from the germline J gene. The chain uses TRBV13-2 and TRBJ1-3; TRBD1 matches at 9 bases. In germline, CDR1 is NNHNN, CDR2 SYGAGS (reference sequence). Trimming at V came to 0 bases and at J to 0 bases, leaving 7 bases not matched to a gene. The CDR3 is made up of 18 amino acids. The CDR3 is CASGDADRGTHSGNTLYF. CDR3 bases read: TGTGCCAGCGGTGATGCAGACAGGGGGACCCATTCTGGAAATACG.

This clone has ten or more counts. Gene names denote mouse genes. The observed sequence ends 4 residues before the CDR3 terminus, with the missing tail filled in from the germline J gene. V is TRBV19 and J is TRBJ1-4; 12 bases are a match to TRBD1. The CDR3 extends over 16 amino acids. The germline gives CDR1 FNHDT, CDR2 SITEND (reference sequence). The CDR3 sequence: CASSLSGTGGSERLFF. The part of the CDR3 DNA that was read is TGTGCCAGCAGTCTCTCCGGGACAGGGGGCAGCGAA.

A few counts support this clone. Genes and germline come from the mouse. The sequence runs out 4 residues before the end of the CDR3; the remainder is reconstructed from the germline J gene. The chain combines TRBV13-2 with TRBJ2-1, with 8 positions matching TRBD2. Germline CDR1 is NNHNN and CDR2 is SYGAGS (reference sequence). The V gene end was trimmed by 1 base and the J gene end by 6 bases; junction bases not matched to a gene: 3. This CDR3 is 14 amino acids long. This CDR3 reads CASGDSWGAAEQFF. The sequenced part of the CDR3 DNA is TGTGCCAGCGGTGATAGCTGGGGGGCTGCT.

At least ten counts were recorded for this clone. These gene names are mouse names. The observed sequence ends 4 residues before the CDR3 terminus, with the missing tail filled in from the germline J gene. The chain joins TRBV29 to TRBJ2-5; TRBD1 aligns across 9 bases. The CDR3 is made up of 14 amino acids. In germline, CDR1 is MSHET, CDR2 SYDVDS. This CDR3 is CASSKRDREDTQYF. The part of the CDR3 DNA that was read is TGTGCTAGCAGTAAAAGGGACAGGGAGGAC.

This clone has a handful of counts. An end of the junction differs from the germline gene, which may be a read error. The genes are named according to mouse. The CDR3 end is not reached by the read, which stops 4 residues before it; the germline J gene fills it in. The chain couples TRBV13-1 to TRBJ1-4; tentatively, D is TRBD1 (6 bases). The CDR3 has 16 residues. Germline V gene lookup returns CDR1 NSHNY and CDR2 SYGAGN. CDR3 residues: CASGEPDRISNERLFF. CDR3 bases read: TGTGCCAGCGGTGAGCCGGACAGAATTTCCAACGAA.

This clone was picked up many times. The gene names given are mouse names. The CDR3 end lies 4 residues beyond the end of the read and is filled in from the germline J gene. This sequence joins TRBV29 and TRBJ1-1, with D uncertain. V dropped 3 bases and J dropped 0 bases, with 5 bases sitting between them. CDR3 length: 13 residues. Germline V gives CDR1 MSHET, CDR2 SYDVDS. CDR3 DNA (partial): TGTGCTAGCAGTTTTGGACAGAACACA. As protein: CASSFGQNT. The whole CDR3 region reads CASSFGQNTEVFF.

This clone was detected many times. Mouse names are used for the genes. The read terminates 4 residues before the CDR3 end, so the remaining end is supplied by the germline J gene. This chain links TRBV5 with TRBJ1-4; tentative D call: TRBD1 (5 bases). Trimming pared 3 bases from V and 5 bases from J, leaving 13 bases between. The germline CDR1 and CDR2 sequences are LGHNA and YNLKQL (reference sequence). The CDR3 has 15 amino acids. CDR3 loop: CASSHLGQKNERLFF. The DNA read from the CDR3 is TGTGCCAGCAGCCATTTAGGACAAAAGAACGAA.

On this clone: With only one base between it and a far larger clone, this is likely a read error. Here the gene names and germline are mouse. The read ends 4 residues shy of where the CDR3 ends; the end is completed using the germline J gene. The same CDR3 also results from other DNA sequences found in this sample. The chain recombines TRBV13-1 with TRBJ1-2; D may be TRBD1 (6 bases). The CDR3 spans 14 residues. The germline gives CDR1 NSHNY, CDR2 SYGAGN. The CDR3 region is CASSEGLGGRDYTF. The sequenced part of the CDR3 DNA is TGTGCCAGCAGTGAGGGACTTGGGGGGCGC.

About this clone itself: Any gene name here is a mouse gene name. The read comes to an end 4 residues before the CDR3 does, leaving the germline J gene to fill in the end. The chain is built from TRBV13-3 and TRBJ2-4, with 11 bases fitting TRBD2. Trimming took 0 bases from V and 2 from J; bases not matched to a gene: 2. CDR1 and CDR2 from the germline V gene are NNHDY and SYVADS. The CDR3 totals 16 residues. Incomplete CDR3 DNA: TGTGCCAGCAGTGATGGACTGGGGGGGGCTCAAAAC. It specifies CASSDGLGGAQN. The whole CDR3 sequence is CASSDGLGGAQNTLYF.

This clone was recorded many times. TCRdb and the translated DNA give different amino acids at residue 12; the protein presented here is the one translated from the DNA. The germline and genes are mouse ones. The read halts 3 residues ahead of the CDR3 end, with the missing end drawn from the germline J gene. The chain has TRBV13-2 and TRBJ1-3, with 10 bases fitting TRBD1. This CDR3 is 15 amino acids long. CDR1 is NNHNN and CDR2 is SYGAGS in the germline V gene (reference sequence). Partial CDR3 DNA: TGTGCCAGCAGTCGGGACAGGGGAGAGAGGGGTACG. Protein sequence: CASSRDRGERGT. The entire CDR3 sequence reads CASSRDRGERGTLYF.

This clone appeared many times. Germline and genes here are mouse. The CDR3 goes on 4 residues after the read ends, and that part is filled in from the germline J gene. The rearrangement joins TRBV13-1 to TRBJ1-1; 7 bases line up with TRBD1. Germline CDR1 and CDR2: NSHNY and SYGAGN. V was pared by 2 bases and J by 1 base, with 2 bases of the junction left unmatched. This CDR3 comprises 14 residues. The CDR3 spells CASSERTGNTEVFF. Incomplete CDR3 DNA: TGTGCCAGCAGTGAAAGGACAGGGAACACA.

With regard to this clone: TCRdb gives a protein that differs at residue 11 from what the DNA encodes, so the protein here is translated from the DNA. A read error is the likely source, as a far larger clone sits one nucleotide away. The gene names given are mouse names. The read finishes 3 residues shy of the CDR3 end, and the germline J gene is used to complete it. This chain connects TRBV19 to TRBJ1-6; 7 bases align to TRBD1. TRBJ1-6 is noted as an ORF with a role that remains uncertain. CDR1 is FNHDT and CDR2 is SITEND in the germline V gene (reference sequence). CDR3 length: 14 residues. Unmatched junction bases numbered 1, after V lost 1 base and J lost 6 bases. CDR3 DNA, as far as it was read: TGTGCCAGCAGTATACAGGGGGTTAATTCGCCC. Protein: CASSIQGVNSP. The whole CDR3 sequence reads CASSIQGVNSPLYF.

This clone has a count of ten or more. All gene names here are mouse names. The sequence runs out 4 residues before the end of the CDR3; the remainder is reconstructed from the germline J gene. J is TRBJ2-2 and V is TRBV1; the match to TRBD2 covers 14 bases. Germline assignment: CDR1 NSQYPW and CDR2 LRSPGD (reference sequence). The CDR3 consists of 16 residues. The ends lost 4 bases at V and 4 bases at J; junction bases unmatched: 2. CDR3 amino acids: CTCSGDWGGLTGQLYF. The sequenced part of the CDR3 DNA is TGCACCTGCAGTGGGGACTGGGGGGGCCTCACCGGG.

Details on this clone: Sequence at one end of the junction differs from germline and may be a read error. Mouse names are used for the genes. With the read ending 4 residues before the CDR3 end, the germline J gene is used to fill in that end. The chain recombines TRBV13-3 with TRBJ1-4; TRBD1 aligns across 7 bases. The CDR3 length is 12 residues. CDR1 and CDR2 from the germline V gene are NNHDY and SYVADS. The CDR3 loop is CTSSDRAERLFF. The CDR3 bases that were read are TGTACCAGCAGTGACAGGGCCGAA.

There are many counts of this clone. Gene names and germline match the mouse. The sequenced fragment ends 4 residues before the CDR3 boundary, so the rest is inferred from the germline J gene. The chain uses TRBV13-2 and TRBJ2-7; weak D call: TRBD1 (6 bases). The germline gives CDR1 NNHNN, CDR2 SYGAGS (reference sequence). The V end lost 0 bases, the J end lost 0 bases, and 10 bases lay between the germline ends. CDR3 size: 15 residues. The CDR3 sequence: CASGDARQVSYEQYF. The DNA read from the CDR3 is TGTGCCAGCGGTGATGCGAGACAGGTCTCCTAT.

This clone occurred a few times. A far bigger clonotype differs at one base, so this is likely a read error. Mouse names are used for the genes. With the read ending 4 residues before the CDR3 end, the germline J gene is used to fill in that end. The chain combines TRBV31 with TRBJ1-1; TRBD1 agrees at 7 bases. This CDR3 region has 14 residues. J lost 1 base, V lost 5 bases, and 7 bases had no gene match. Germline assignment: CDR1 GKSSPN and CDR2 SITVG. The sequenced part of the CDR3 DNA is TGTGCCTGGGGCCGGGACAGCGGGAACACA. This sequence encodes CAWGRDSGNT. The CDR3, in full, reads CAWGRDSGNTEVFF. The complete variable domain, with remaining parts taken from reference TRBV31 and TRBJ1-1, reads AQTIHQWPVAEIKAVGSPLSLGCTIKGKSSPNLYWYWQATGGTLQQLFYSITVGQVESVVQLNLSASRPKDDQFILSTEKLLLSHSGFYLCAWGRDSGNTEVFFGKGTRLTVV.

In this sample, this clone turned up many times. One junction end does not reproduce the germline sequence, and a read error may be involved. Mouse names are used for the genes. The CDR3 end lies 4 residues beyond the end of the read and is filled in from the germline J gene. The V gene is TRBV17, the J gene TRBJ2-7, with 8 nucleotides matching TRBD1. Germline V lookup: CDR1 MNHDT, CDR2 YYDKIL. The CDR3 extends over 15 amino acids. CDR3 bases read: TGTGCCAGCAGTATCGGGACAGGCGGCTCCTAT. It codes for CASSIGTGGSY. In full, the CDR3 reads CASSIGTGGSYEQYF.

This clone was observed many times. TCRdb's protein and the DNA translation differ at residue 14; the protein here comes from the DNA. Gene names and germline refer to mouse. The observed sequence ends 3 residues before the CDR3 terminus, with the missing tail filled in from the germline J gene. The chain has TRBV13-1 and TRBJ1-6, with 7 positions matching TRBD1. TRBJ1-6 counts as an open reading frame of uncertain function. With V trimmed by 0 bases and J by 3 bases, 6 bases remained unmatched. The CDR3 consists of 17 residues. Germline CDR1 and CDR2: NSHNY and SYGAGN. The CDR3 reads CASSDAAGGFYNSPLYF. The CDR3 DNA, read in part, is TGTGCCAGCAGTGATGCGGCAGGGGGGTTCTATAATTCGCCC.